This T cell receptor (beta chain) is from a study of tumor-infiltrating lymphocytes in localized non-small cell lung cancer. Here immunoSEQ multiplex PCR was the method, and the copy in TCRdb shows in-frame clones only, minus some. The table has 21,000 or so clones, approximately 80% seen once; the top ten hold 3% to 3.5%. Looked up from germline, CDR1 is SNHLY and CDR2 is FYNNEI. This CDR3 region has 15 residues. The V end lost 2 bases, the J end lost 0 bases, and 9 bases lay between the germline ends. This clonotype was sampled from a human donor with non-small cell lung cancer. This chain joins TRBV2 and TRBJ2-3; TRBD2 might be the D (5 bases). The sample consisted of lung tumor tissue. In nucleotides, the CDR3 is TGTGCCAGCAGTGAATCCGACTATAGCACAGATACGCAGTATTTT. Protein product: CASSESDYSTDTQYF.